The 7 T cell receptor beta chains below were found in one sample sequenced in a study of blood T cell repertoires in COVID-19. Measured with immunoSEQ multiplex PCR; TCRdb has only the in-frame clones, and not every one. The sample has some 88,000 clones, around 88% seen once; the top ten hold under 8.5%. The specimen sequenced was peripheral blood. The receptors derive from a man aged 55 to 69 with acute or convalescent COVID-19.

This clone was seen just once. The chain is built from TRBV10-1 and TRBJ1-6; 9 bases agree with TRBD1. Germline V lookup: CDR1 WNHNN, CDR2 SYGVQD (reference sequence). The V and J ends lost 0 bases and 6 bases, in that order; junction bases with no gene match: 0. The CDR3 contains 15 residues. The CDR3, as DNA: TGCGCCAGCAGTGAGTCGGGACAGGGTAATTCACCCCTCCACTTT. Translation gives CASSESGQGNSPLHF.

The chain uses TRBV24-1 and TRBJ2-2, with no clear D. Per germline, CDR1 KGHDR and CDR2 SFDVKD. The CDR3 sequence is 13 residues long. The ends were cut back, 3 bases at V and 4 bases at J, with 5 bases in the middle. The CDR3 region has the DNA TGTGCCACCAGTGATGTCTTCACCGGGGAGCTGTTTTTT. Translation gives CATSDVFTGELFF.

V gene TRBV20-1 combines with J gene TRBJ1-2, with a possible D match to TRBD1 (5 bases). Per the germline V gene, CDR1 is DFQATT and CDR2 is SNEGSKA (reference sequence). The CDR3 length is 13 residues. Between the trimmed V and J ends, which lost 3 bases and 8 bases, there was a span of 16 bases. The CDR3 nucleotides read TGCAGTGCTAGTGTTTTGAGGACACAAGGCTACACCTTC. It encodes CSASVLRTQGYTF.

The chain uses TRBV30 and TRBJ2-5; D might be TRBD1 (6 bases). The V and J ends lost 0 bases and 4 bases respectively, with 12 bases between them. The CDR3 totals 14 residues. Per germline, CDR1 GTSNPN and CDR2 SVGIG (reference sequence). The CDR3 spells CAWSVWVGGETQYF. The CDR3, as DNA: TGTGCCTGGAGTGTTTGGGTAGGGGGAGAGACCCAGTACTTC.

CDR3 DNA sequence: TGTGCCAGCAGCCCAGGACAGTGGGATGAAAAACTGTTTTTT. Its protein is CASSPGQWDEKLFF. The rearrangement links TRBV7-9 to TRBJ1-4; maybe TRBD1 (6 bases). The CDR3 extends over 14 amino acids. Trimming stripped 5 bases from V and 6 bases from J, with 13 bases between. CDR1 SEHNR and CDR2 FQNEAQ come from the germline V gene (reference sequence). Full variable domain (missing parts from reference TRBV7-9 and TRBJ1-4): DTGVSQNPRHKITKRGQNVTFRCDPISEHNRLYWYRQTLGQGPEFLTYFQNEAQLEKSRLLSDRFSAERPKGSFSTLEIQRTEQGDSAMYLCASSPGQWDEKLFFGSGTQLSVL.

The chain joins TRBV9 to TRBJ2-3, with a tentative D call TRBD1 (6 bases). The V end was cut by 0 bases, the J end by 3 bases, with 14 bases between. This CDR3 contains 16 residues. The germline gives CDR1 SGDLS, CDR2 YYNGEE. CDR3 DNA sequence: TGTGCCAGCAGCGTAGAACCAGGGGCTATAACAGATACGCAGTATTTT. This translates into CASSVEPGAITDTQYF.

The rearrangement links TRBV10-1 to TRBJ2-2; D is ambiguous. The CDR3 loop spans 14 amino acids. V lost 3 bases and J 3 bases, leaving 8 bases between the germline ends. The V gene's germline CDR1 is WNHNN and CDR2 SYGVQD (reference sequence). CDR3 sequence (DNA): TGCGCCAGCAGTGACAGTCCCGACACCGGGGAGCTGTTTTTT. Its protein is CASSDSPDTGELFF.